This T cell receptor beta chain was sequenced during a study of blood T cell repertoires in COVID-19. Clones were read by immunoSEQ multiplex PCR, and TCRdb kept only the in-frame ones, dropping some. The table records 280,000 or so clones, roughly 88% of them present only once. This CDR3 region has 12 residues. Germline V gene lookup returns CDR1 MNHEY and CDR2 SMNVEV (reference sequence). The ends were cut back, 5 bases at V and 7 bases at J, with 11 bases in the middle. Sequences were obtained from PBMCs or T cells enriched from blood (not recorded which). This sequence joins TRBV27 and TRBJ1-2; D gene uncertain. The TCR was taken from a man aged 25-40 years who had recovered from COVID-19. The CDR3 loop is CASSGGSVGYTF. CDR3 sequence (DNA): TGTGCCAGCAGTGGCGGTAGTGTTGGCTACACCTTC.